Following are 2 T cell receptor beta chains from one sample sequenced in a study of response to subunit inactivated influenza vaccine. MiXCR, applied by TCRdb to the RT-PCR reads, yields one record per CDR3 protein. The data show 500,000 or so distinct CDR3 sequences, about a tenth seen once. The sequences come from PBMCs from blood, collected about 40 days after vaccination. These receptors were obtained from a man aged 45-65 years who received an inactivated influenza vaccine.

This clonotype was recorded at least ten times. V is TRBV6-6 and J is TRBJ1-2; 7 bases are a match to TRBD1. The CDR3 covers 12 residues. In germline, CDR1 is MNHNY, CDR2 SVGAGI (reference sequence). V was pared by 5 bases and J by 8 bases, with 5 bases of the junction left unmatched. The CDR3 sequence: CASSRGGSGYTF. The DNA of the CDR3 is TGTGCCAGCAGTCGAGGGGGCTCCGGCTACACCTTC.

This chain links TRBV20-1 with TRBJ1-2, with D tentatively TRBD1 (6 bases). V was cut by 6 bases and J by 0 bases, with 17 bases left in between. The length of the CDR3 is 15 residues. Germline CDR1 reads DFQATT; CDR2 reads SNEGSKA (reference sequence). CDR3 protein: CSASEWHRANYGYTF. DNA of the CDR3: TGCAGTGCCTCGGAGTGGCACAGGGCTAACTATGGCTACACCTTC.